These 15 T cell receptor beta chains share one sample of origin, sequenced in a study of cytomegalovirus exposure and HLA in healthy donors. The PCR employed 60 Vbeta primers together with 13 Jbeta primers. Sequencing used immunoSEQ multiplex PCR; TCRdb keeps in-frame clones, though not all of them. Among tens of thousands of clones listed, under 85% were seen once. The sequenced sample was PBMCs. The receptor source for this set is a man aged 50-59 years in good health and CMV-seronegative.

This clone was seen more than once but under ten times. This chain uses TRBV5-1 with TRBJ2-7, with D tentatively TRBD2 (5 bases). V was cut by 2 bases and J by 1 base, with 10 bases left in between. The CDR3 contains 14 residues. Germline V gives CDR1 SGHRS, CDR2 YFSETQ. CDR3 sequence (DNA): TGCGCCAGCAGCTTCGGGGTGACGTCCTACGAGCAGTACTTC. Amino acid sequence: CASSFGVTSYEQYF. The full variable domain, in which reference TRBV5-1 and TRBJ2-7 provide the parts outside the CDR3, is KAGVTQTPRYLIKTRGQQVTLSCSPISGHRSVSWYQQTPGQGLQFLFEYFSETQRNKGNFPGRFSGRQFSNSRSEMNVSTLELGDSALYLCASSFGVTSYEQYFGPGTRLTVT.

This clone was picked up one time. The V gene is TRBV25-1, the J gene TRBJ2-3; weak D call: TRBD2 (6 bases). The V and J ends lost 3 bases and 3 bases respectively, with 10 bases between them. The CDR3 covers 14 residues. In germline, CDR1 is MGHDK, CDR2 SYGVNS. CDR3 loop: CASSDYRGTDTQYF. In DNA, the CDR3 is TGTGCCAGCAGTGATTACCGGGGGACAGATACGCAGTATTTT.

The rearrangement uses TRBV10-3 and TRBJ2-4; TRBD1 might be the D (5 bases). Per germline, CDR1 ENHRY and CDR2 SYGVKD. The V end lost 6 bases, the J end lost 6 bases, and 15 bases lay between the germline ends. The CDR3 has 14 amino acids. In DNA form, the CDR3 reads TGTGCCATCAGCGACTCTAGGGGCGTAAACATTCAGTACTTC. Its translation is CAISDSRGVNIQYF.

The rearrangement joins TRBV6-5 to TRBJ1-2, with 7 bases that match TRBD1. The CDR3 totals 13 residues. CDR1 and CDR2 from the germline V gene are MNHEY and SVGAGI. V dropped 11 bases and J dropped 4; count of bases not matched to a gene: 10. This CDR3 is CAATMGQSYGYTF. The CDR3 bases are TGTGCCGCCACGATGGGACAGTCCTATGGCTACACCTTC.

CDR3: CASSLGLGTYEQYF. The CDR3 coding sequence is TGTGCCAGCAGCCTCGGACTCGGAACCTACGAGCAGTACTTC. The chain has TRBV7-8 and TRBJ2-7; D may be TRBD2 (5 bases). The CDR3 is 14 amino acids. With 5 bases removed from V and 2 bases from J, the gap between germline ends came to 13 bases. Germline V gives CDR1 SGHVS, CDR2 FQNEAQ.

V and J are TRBV19 and TRBJ2-7, with D maybe TRBD1 (5 bases). Germline CDR1 reads LNHDA; CDR2 reads SQIVND (reference sequence). The CDR3 contains 15 residues. V was cut by 5 bases and J by 0 bases, with 14 bases left in between. The DNA of the CDR3 is TGTGCCAGTAGTTACGGACACTTGAGCTCCTACGAGCAGTACTTC. This encodes CASSYGHLSSYEQYF.

The chain uses TRBV9 and TRBJ1-3, with unresolved D. This CDR3 comprises 14 residues. Trimming pared 6 bases from V and 9 bases from J, leaving 19 bases between. Germline values: CDR1 SGDLS, CDR2 YYNGEE. CDR3 loop: CASTLGVDGGTIYF. The CDR3 DNA reads as TGTGCCAGCACCCTTGGGGTGGACGGAGGCACCATATATTTT.

V usage is TRBV30 and J usage is TRBJ2-3; D remains unclear. Trimming left V 3 bases short and J 6 bases short, with 10 bases between. The CDR3 runs 12 residues. The germline gives CDR1 GTSNPN, CDR2 SVGIG (reference sequence). CDR3 loop: CAWSYPRDTQYF. As DNA, the CDR3 is TGTGCCTGGAGCTACCCGAGGGATACGCAGTATTTT.

The chain recombines TRBV27 with TRBJ1-2; TRBD1 matches 10 bases. Losses at the gene ends were 5 bases for V and 8 bases for J; bases not matched to a gene: 17. Germline V lookup: CDR1 MNHEY, CDR2 SMNVEV (reference sequence). The CDR3 runs to 17 residues. Here the CDR3 DNA reads TGTGCCAGCAGTCCCTCTTTTCCGGGACAGGGGAATGTCGGCTACACCTTC. It translates to CASSPSFPGQGNVGYTF.

The chain uses TRBV7-9 and TRBJ1-1; D call uncertain. Trimming shortened V by 4 bases and J by 2 bases, and 11 bases separated the two germline ends. Looked up from germline, CDR1 is SEHNR and CDR2 is FQNEAQ (reference sequence). The CDR3 sequence is 14 residues long. The DNA for the CDR3 is TGTGCCAGCAGCTCCACTGAACCCAACACTGAAGCTTTCTTT. This translates into CASSSTEPNTEAFF.

Details on this clone: At one boundary the junction diverges from the germline segment, which might be a read error. The chain recombines TRBV6-1 with TRBJ2-7, with D possibly being TRBD2 (5 bases). The length of the CDR3 is 12 residues. Germline V CDR1 and CDR2: MNHNS, SASEGT. CDR3 protein: CASSVGGAGENF. The CDR3 DNA sequence: TGTGCCAGCAGTGTTGGAGGCGCAGGAGAAAACTTC.

CDR3 in amino acids: CASSARPTEFNYGYTF. The CDR3 DNA follows: TGTGCCAGCAGCGCCCGCCCGACAGAATTTAACTATGGCTACACCTTC. The J gene is TRBJ1-2, the V gene TRBV9, with D perhaps matching TRBD1 (5 bases). This CDR3 has 16 residues. Per the germline V gene, CDR1 is SGDLS and CDR2 is YYNGEE. Trimming left V 3 bases short and J 1 base short, with 16 bases between.

This clone was seen only a few times. The genes are TRBV10-2 and TRBJ2-1, with 9 bases identical to TRBD1. Germline CDR1 reads WSHSY; CDR2 reads SAAADI. The CDR3 runs to 16 residues. The trim removed 3 bases at V and 8 bases at J, leaving 11 bases unmatched. As DNA, the CDR3 is TGCGCCAGCAGTGACCCGCCGAGGGACAGGGCCCATGAGCAGTTCTTC. It yields the protein CASSDPPRDRAHEQFF.

The rearrangement uses TRBV9 and TRBJ2-7; 9 bases match TRBD1. After removal of 4 bases from V and 7 bases from J, the junction contained 15 bases not matched to a gene. The CDR3 consists of 16 residues. In germline, CDR1 is SGDLS, CDR2 YYNGEE. The CDR3: CASSPGTGNGGVEQYF. DNA for the CDR3: TGTGCCAGCAGCCCAGGGACAGGGAATGGGGGGGTGGAGCAGTACTTC.

This chain links TRBV7-3 with TRBJ2-5, with 10 bases identical to TRBD2. The CDR3 length is 15 residues. Germline trimming cut 4 bases from V and 5 bases from J; bases unmatched to any gene: 7. Looked up from germline, CDR1 is SGHTA and CDR2 is FQGTGA. The CDR3 nucleotides read TGTGCCAGCAGCTACAGCGGGGGGGTGGGGGAGACCCAGTACTTC. It yields the protein CASSYSGGVGETQYF.